This T cell receptor beta chain was captured by sequencing in a study of blood T cell repertoires in COVID-19. The V and J ends lost 0 bases and 4 bases, in that order; junction bases with no gene match: 5. The CDR3 is made up of 16 amino acids. Germline values: CDR1 SGHNT, CDR2 YYREEE (reference sequence). Authors' data handling: Researchers report that nucleated cell counts were estimated from reference gene primer amplification. TCRdb's copy holds only in-frame clones and misses some; the assay was immunoSEQ multiplex PCR. That table gives V, J and clone size, and the DNA gave D and trimming. The table has under 200,000 clones, around nine tenths seen once. This clone was detected only once.

This chain links TRBV5-4 with TRBJ2-1, with 9 bases lining up with TRBD2. The sequenced sample consisted of peripheral blood. The source of this sequence is a woman aged 70-85 years with COVID-19, enrolled during active disease. In DNA, the CDR3 is TGTGCCAGCAGCTTGGAGCGGGGGGTAGCATACAATGAGCAGTTCTTC. It yields the protein CASSLERGVAYNEQFF.